These T cell receptor beta chains were read from a single sample in a study of blood T cell repertoires in COVID-19. Clones were sequenced by immunoSEQ multiplex PCR, and TCRdb holds only the in-frame ones, with some missing. This table holds roughly 180,000 clones, roughly 80% found once. Material: PBMCs or T cells enriched from blood (not recorded which). These receptors came from a woman aged 40 to 55 with acute COVID-19. Both conserved end residues are part of each CDR3. The order of the fields is V gene, clone size, J gene, CDR3 protein. Expanded clones get a size class; other rows say once, few or many, or leave the size out.

TRBV5-6	.	TRBJ2-7	CASSLGQGAFEQYF
TRBV10-1	.	TRBJ1-1	CASSESGHLNTEAFF
TRBV27	.	TRBJ2-5	CASSSTSRELLRGTQYF
TRBV27	.	TRBJ2-5	CASSLSWTDQETQYF
TRBV11-2	.	TRBJ1-5	CASSSQGLLNQPQHF
TRBV27	once	TRBJ2-3	CASSLAGGGTDTQYF
TRBV5-1	.	TRBJ1-4	CASRSSGDVVNEKLFF
TRBV7-8	few	TRBJ2-1	CASSLEVSRGSSYNEQFF
TRBV6-1	.	TRBJ1-5	CASSGAQGLPYSNQPQHF
TRBV5-1	once	TRBJ1-1	CASSRDSMNTEAFF
TRBV5-1	.	TRBJ1-4	CASSLLKGQGNEKLFF
TRBV13	.	TRBJ2-1	CASSPPESYNEQFF
TRBV4-2	.	TRBJ2-3	CASSQGLAGGRDTQYF
TRBV5-4	.	TRBJ2-1	CASSREGPSAGYNEQFF
TRBV5-6	.	TRBJ2-3	CASSRTGGTDTQYF
TRBV2	.	TRBJ1-5	CASLGLSNQPQHF
TRBV27	.	TRBJ1-6	CASSWAGIDNSPLHF
TRBV7-8	.	TRBJ2-1	CASSLVTPGQGSPGDNEQFF
TRBV5-4	.	TRBJ1-2	CASSWDRAGYGYTF
TRBV2	.	TRBJ2-1	CASRLLGGRSNEQFF
TRBV7-2	.	TRBJ1-4	CASSLGGDREKLFF
TRBV27	.	TRBJ2-5	CASRPRVRETQYF
TRBV2	.	TRBJ1-2	CASRGTVTSYGYTF
TRBV6-1	few	TRBJ2-1	CASSVGLAGGPSYNEQFF
TRBV18	.	TRBJ2-5	CASSPLVGGGETQYF
TRBV7-8	.	TRBJ2-6	CASSVSGTGYSGANVLTF
TRBV5-8	.	TRBJ2-7	CASSFLKGQGTYEQYF
TRBV11-2	.	TRBJ1-2	CASSPGQGNYGYTF
TRBV5-4	.	TRBJ2-2	CASSLQGTGELFF
TRBV10-2	.	TRBJ1-2	CASSEAGTGYGYTF
TRBV27	.	TRBJ2-7	CASSWGEGAGEQYF
TRBV19	.	TRBJ1-5	CASWSGQGENQPQHF
TRBV20-1	.	TRBJ1-1	CSASRQANTEAFF